These 21 T cell receptor beta chains originate from one sample sequenced in a study of EBV T-cell therapy then PD-1 blockade in nasopharyngeal carcinoma. As to treatment: AdE1-LMPpoly-expanded autologous EBV-specific T-cell therapy followed by anti-PD-1 nivolumab. Using immunoSEQ multiplex PCR, the repertoire was profiled, and TCRdb retains in-frame clones only, with some absent. The data contain tens of thousands of clones, over 75% of them singletons. Their target antigens are unknown. The specimen comprised CD8+ T cells from blood, sampled at day 61 from a patient whose treatment included autologous EBV-specific T cells and nivolumab. These receptors were obtained from a man aged 35-49 years with nasopharyngeal carcinoma.

The genes are TRBV6-4 and TRBJ2-2; possible D gene TRBD1, 6 bases. Germline V gene lookup returns CDR1 MRHNA and CDR2 SNTAGT. Trimming shortened V by 3 bases and J by 3 bases, and 8 bases separated the two germline ends. The CDR3 has 14 residues. The CDR3 DNA reads as TGTGCCAGCAGTGAGGGGGCCGACACCGGGGAGCTGTTTTTT. Encoded protein: CASSEGADTGELFF.

V is TRBV13 and J is TRBJ1-2; no reliable D call. The CDR3 contains 12 residues. Trimming left V 2 bases short and J 8 bases short, with 9 bases between. Germline CDR1 is PRHDT and CDR2 is FYEKMQ (reference sequence). The chain's CDR3 is CASSLIEKGYTF. The CDR3 DNA reads as TGTGCCAGCAGCTTAATCGAGAAGGGCTACACCTTC.

The chain has TRBV27 and TRBJ2-1, with 9 bases lining up with TRBD2. The J segment lost 7 bases and the V segment lost 4 bases, leaving 5 bases of the junction unmatched. Germline assignment: CDR1 MNHEY and CDR2 SMNVEV (reference sequence). The CDR3 loop spans 14 amino acids. CDR3 DNA: TGTGCCAGCAGTTGGGACAGCGGGGGGAATGAGCAGTTCTTC. Its translation is CASSWDSGGNEQFF.

The chain joins TRBV25-1 to TRBJ1-5; 8 bases match TRBD1. Gene TRBJ2-3 matches the end of the DNA better, so the J call may be wrong. The CDR3 contains 18 residues. Germline V gene lookup returns CDR1 MGHDK and CDR2 SYGVNS. Written as DNA, the CDR3 is TGTGCCAGCAGTGAATATAAGAGGAGCCAGGGGGCATTTCAGCCCCAGTATTTT. Residues: CASSEYKRSQGAFQPQYF.

This chain connects TRBV29-1 to TRBJ1-1, with D perhaps TRBD1 (5 bases). The CDR3 has 12 amino acids. Germline lookup yields CDR1 SQVTM and CDR2 ANQGSEA. Deletions cut 7 bases from V and 4 bases from J, with 13 bases between. The CDR3 DNA reads TGCAGCGCCTTCAGGGAAGGCACTGAAGCTTTCTTT. Protein product: CSAFREGTEAFF.

V usage is TRBV7-9 and J usage is TRBJ1-1; D might be TRBD1 (5 bases). V lost 1 base, J lost 6 bases, and 9 bases lay in between. The CDR3 loop spans 13 amino acids. CDR1 is SEHNR, CDR2 FQNEAQ, per germline (reference sequence). CDR3 nucleotides: TGTGCCAGCAGCTTAGGGCAGGGCGCTGAAGCTTTCTTT. Its translation: CASSLGQGAEAFF.

The V call is TRBV13, the J call TRBJ1-5, with no clear D. CDR3 length equals 16 residues. The germline V and J ends were trimmed by 0 bases and 0 bases, with 9 bases remaining between them. Germline CDR1 and CDR2: PRHDT and FYEKMQ (reference sequence). Written as DNA, the CDR3 is TGTGCCAGCAGCTTAGGCCTAGCAGGTAGCAATCAGCCCCAGCATTTT. Translation gives CASSLGLAGSNQPQHF.

The gene calls are TRBV27 and TRBJ2-7; 7 bases fit TRBD1. The length of the CDR3 is 15 residues. Germline loops: CDR1 MNHEY, CDR2 SMNVEV (reference sequence). V was clipped by 5 bases and J by 1 base; unmatched bases: 8. CDR3 coding DNA: TGTGCCAGCAGTGTCGGGACAGAATATTCCTACGAGCAGTACTTC. Its protein is CASSVGTEYSYEQYF.

The chain employs TRBV5-5 and TRBJ1-1; 7 bases map to TRBD1. This CDR3 comprises 14 residues. J was trimmed by 4 bases and V by 3 bases; bases with no gene match: 6. Per germline, CDR1 SGHKS and CDR2 YYEKEE (reference sequence). The CDR3 DNA sequence: TGTGCCAGCAGCTACAGGGGTAGGGGCACTGAAGCTTTCTTT. The encoded protein is CASSYRGRGTEAFF.

The chain uses TRBV3-1 (or the pseudogene TRBV3-2) and TRBJ2-1, with 10 bases identical to TRBD2. V lost 1 base, J lost 9 bases, and 6 bases stayed unmatched. From germline, CDR1 is LGHDT and CDR2 YNNKEL (reference sequence). This CDR3 region has 15 residues. The CDR3 DNA reads TGTGCCAGCAGCCAAGGGAGCGGGGGGGCGGTTGAGCAGTTCTTC. Its translation is CASSQGSGGAVEQFF.

The CDR3 DNA reads as TGTGCCAGCAGCATACCTGGGACAGGGTCGACTCCAGATACGCAGTATTTT. It codes for CASSIPGTGSTPDTQYF. The chain combines TRBV5-4 with TRBJ2-3; TRBD1 aligns across 9 bases. Per germline, CDR1 SGHNT and CDR2 YYREEE (reference sequence). The CDR3 runs to 17 residues. J was trimmed by 4 bases and V by 4 bases; bases with no gene match: 13.

This chain links TRBV2 with TRBJ1-1; tentatively, D is TRBD1 (5 bases). CDR1 and CDR2 from the germline V gene are SNHLY and FYNNEI. The V end lost 6 bases, the J end lost 1 base, and 18 bases lay between the germline ends. This CDR3 has 16 amino acids. CDR3 sequence (DNA): TGTGCCAGCAGCCTAACCCGGGACGCCTGGAACACTGAAGCTTTCTTT. Protein sequence: CASSLTRDAWNTEAFF.

The J gene is TRBJ2-1, the V gene TRBV3-1 (or the pseudogene TRBV3-2), with D possibly matching TRBD2 (6 bases). Trimming shortened V by 2 bases and J by 5 bases, and 19 bases separated the two germline ends. The CDR3 totals 17 residues. Germline loops: CDR1 LGHDT, CDR2 YNNKEL (reference sequence). CDR3 protein: CASSQNFWEAPNNEQFF. Here the CDR3 DNA reads TGTGCCAGCAGCCAAAATTTTTGGGAGGCCCCCAACAATGAGCAGTTCTTC.

This sequence joins TRBV9 and TRBJ1-6, with 7 bases aligning to TRBD1. After removal of 3 bases from V and 7 bases from J, the junction contained 7 bases not matched to a gene. Germline-derived CDR1 and CDR2 are SGDLS and YYNGEE. CDR3 length: 15 amino acids. The CDR3 spells CASSAETGSNSPLHF. The CDR3 bases are TGTGCCAGCAGCGCCGAGACAGGGTCCAATTCACCCCTCCACTTT.

The gene calls are TRBV25-1 and TRBJ1-2; D unclear. This CDR3 comprises 11 residues. The germline gives CDR1 MGHDK, CDR2 SYGVNS. Deletions cut 10 bases from V and 8 bases from J, with 14 bases between. The CDR3 DNA sequence: TGTGCCACCTATGAGGGTGGCGGCTACACCTTC. Translating it yields CATYEGGGYTF.

The chain carries TRBV6-2 or TRBV6-3 and TRBJ2-3; no clear D gene. CDR3 length: 13 amino acids. Trimming took 3 bases from V and 3 from J, leaving 7 bases between them. The germline V gene encodes CDR1 MNHEY and CDR2 SVGEGT. The CDR3 DNA follows: TGTGCCAGCAGTTATGTTAAGACAGATACGCAGTATTTT. It is translated as CASSYVKTDTQYF.

The V call is TRBV9, the J call TRBJ1-5; maybe TRBD1 (5 bases). CDR3 size: 14 residues. Germline V CDR1 and CDR2: SGDLS, YYNGEE. Trimming removed 4 bases from V and 4 bases from J, with 12 bases in between. The DNA for the CDR3 is TGTGCCAGCAGCTCCCAGACAGAAAATCAGCCCCAGCATTTT. The encoded protein is CASSSQTENQPQHF.

This clone was observed a few times. The chain is built from TRBV27 and TRBJ2-7, with a weak D call TRBD2 (7 bases). Germline assignment: CDR1 MNHEY and CDR2 SMNVEV (reference sequence). The CDR3 contains 14 residues. V lost 9 bases, J lost 1 base, and 16 bases lay in between. The CDR3 coding sequence is TGTGCCAGTCAGATAGGGGGGGGGTCCTACGAGCAGTACTTC. It translates to CASQIGGGSYEQYF.

This chain joins TRBV13 and TRBJ2-3, with a tentative D call TRBD2 (5 bases). V was pared by 5 bases and J by 2 bases, with 14 bases between. The CDR3 length is 15 residues. Per germline, CDR1 PRHDT and CDR2 FYEKMQ (reference sequence). CDR3 sequence: CASSKRAPTTDTQYF. The CDR3 DNA sequence: TGTGCCAGCAGCAAGAGGGCCCCTACCACAGATACGCAGTATTTT.

The chain uses TRBV4-2 and TRBJ2-2; tentatively, D is TRBD1 (6 bases). Germline CDR1 LGHNA, CDR2 YNFKEQ. V lost 1 base and J lost 4, with 7 bases in between. CDR3 size: 14 residues. The CDR3 DNA reads as TGTGCCAGCAGCCAAGGCAGGGGCACCGGGGAGCTGTTTTTT. Amino acids: CASSQGRGTGELFF.

The chain carries TRBV15 and TRBJ2-1; no firm D call. V shed 5 bases and J shed 8 bases, with 4 bases lying between them. The CDR3 extends over 10 amino acids. Germline values: CDR1 LNHNV, CDR2 YYDKDF (reference sequence). The CDR3 bases are TGTGCCACCAGCGGGTATGAGCAGTTCTTC. Translating it yields CATSGYEQFF.